These 7 T cell receptor beta chains were sequenced from one sample in a study of graft-versus-host responses after intestinal transplantation. Repertoires were generated with immunoSEQ multiplex PCR, while TCRdb's copy carries only in-frame clones and drops some. Of 96,000 or so clones detected, 92% appear once; the ten largest clones hold approximately 0.18%. The antigens these receptors bind are not known. Source: unstimulated CD4+ T cells sorted from spleen or lymph node cells, taken before intestinal transplant. These receptors were collected from a human donor who received an intestinal transplant.

This clone was counted a few times. The rearrangement links TRBV2 to TRBJ2-7; 7 bases agree with TRBD2. CDR1 and CDR2 (germline): SNHLY, FYNNEI. The CDR3 length is 14 residues. J gave up 4 bases and V 6 bases, and 9 bases lay outside the gene matches. This CDR3 is CASRGGAGLYEQYF. For the CDR3, the DNA is TGTGCCAGCAGGGGGGGAGCGGGACTGTACGAGCAGTACTTC.

The chain has TRBV11-3 and TRBJ2-7; TRBD1 might be the D (6 bases). This CDR3 has 14 amino acids. Looked up from germline, CDR1 is SGHNT and CDR2 is YENEEA. Between the trimmed V and J ends, which lost 3 bases and 2 bases, there was a span of 11 bases. The CDR3 DNA sequence: TGTGCCAGCAGCTTCCAGGACAGCACCTACGAGCAGTACTTC. Its protein product is CASSFQDSTYEQYF.

The chain uses TRBV19 and TRBJ1-4; 9 bases are shared with TRBD1. The ends lost 7 bases at V and 10 bases at J; junction bases unmatched: 16. This CDR3 comprises 16 residues. Germline CDR1 is LNHDA and CDR2 is SQIVND (reference sequence). DNA for the CDR3: TGTGCCAGTACCGATACGACCGGGACAGGGTCTCTAAAACTGTTTTTT. This codes for CASTDTTGTGSLKLFF.

The V gene is TRBV6-4, the J gene TRBJ1-1; tentative D call: TRBD1 (5 bases). The germline CDR1 and CDR2 sequences are MRHNA and SNTAGT. V was shortened by 5 bases and J by 0 bases, with 7 bases between the two germline ends. The CDR3 has 13 residues. The CDR3 sequence is CASSKTVNTEAFF. As DNA, the CDR3 is TGTGCCAGCAGTAAGACAGTGAACACTGAAGCTTTCTTT.

This sequence joins TRBV7-9 and TRBJ2-7; 10 bases match TRBD1. CDR1 and CDR2 from the germline V gene are SEHNR and FQNEAQ (reference sequence). With V trimmed by 5 bases and J by 6 bases, 1 base remained unmatched. The CDR3 consists of 12 residues. CDR3: CASSGTGAEQYF. Here the CDR3 DNA reads TGTGCCAGCAGCGGGACAGGGGCCGAGCAGTACTTC.

The V gene is TRBV4-3, the J gene TRBJ1-6; 10 nucleotides line up with TRBD1. The CDR3 loop spans 15 amino acids. The V gene's germline CDR1 is LGHNA and CDR2 YSLEER. Losses at the gene ends were 4 bases for V and 10 bases for J; bases not matched to a gene: 7. DNA for the CDR3: TGCGCCAGCAGCCCCAGCCGGGACAGGGGATCACCCCTCCACTTT. It yields the protein CASSPSRDRGSPLHF.

The chain links TRBV6-1 to TRBJ2-3, with TRBD2 identical over 9 bases. Trimming at V came to 5 bases and at J to 1 base, leaving 4 bases not matched to a gene. From germline, CDR1 is MNHNS and CDR2 SASEGT. This CDR3 region has 15 residues. CDR3 sequence reads: CASSLRTSGTDTQYF. DNA of the CDR3: TGTGCCAGCAGTTTGCGGACTAGCGGCACAGATACGCAGTATTTT.